The TCR beta chain described here comes from a study of shared clonotypes between healthy human individuals. Using immunoSEQ multiplex PCR, the repertoire was profiled, and TCRdb retains in-frame clones only, with some absent. The sample lists about 2.5 million clones, roughly 90% occurring once. The CDR3 has 15 amino acids. V lost 4 bases and J lost 8; bases outside the gene matches: 12. Germline V gene lookup returns CDR1 SGHRS and CDR2 YFSETQ. Comment on this clone: Antigen: not known.

Notes on the study in general: The naive CD4 repertoires of a handful of donors were compared, and about 5% of clonotypes were shared. Measured sharing among donors was expected to vary with sequencing depth.

The chain recombines TRBV5-1 with TRBJ2-1, with 7 bases lining up with TRBD1. Input material: naive CD4+ T cells from PBMCs. This sample's subset: CD45RA+ positively selected. This sequence was found in a man aged 18 to 30 in good health. Some clones in this sample may be carry-over from other donors' samples. The CDR3 spells CASSPLLRQGHEQFF. CDR3 in DNA: TGCGCCAGCAGCCCCCTCTTGCGACAGGGCCATGAGCAGTTCTTC.